This T cell receptor beta chain was captured in a study of identical twins. TCRdb redid the calling of the 5' RACE reads with MiXCR, one entry per CDR3 protein. The data show about 890,000 distinct CDR3 sequences, roughly 12% seen once. Remarks on this clonotype: Its antigen is undetermined.

The study, taken as a whole, reports: An excess of low generation probability was shown by twin-shared out-of-frame alpha sequences.

The sample also formed part of further work on yellow fever vaccine responses in identical twins.

This TCR was sampled from a woman under 30 in good health. Material: PBMCs.

In nucleotides, the CDR3 is TGCGCCAGCAGCTTACCCGGGACTAGCATCCGCAATGAGCAGTTCTTC. Its protein product is CASSLPGTSIRNEQFF. V usage is TRBV5-1 and J usage is TRBJ2-1; the match to TRBD2 covers 9 bases. V shed 2 bases and J 6 bases; nucleotides not matched to a gene: 9. The germline gives CDR1 SGHRS, CDR2 YFSETQ. This CDR3 contains 16 residues.